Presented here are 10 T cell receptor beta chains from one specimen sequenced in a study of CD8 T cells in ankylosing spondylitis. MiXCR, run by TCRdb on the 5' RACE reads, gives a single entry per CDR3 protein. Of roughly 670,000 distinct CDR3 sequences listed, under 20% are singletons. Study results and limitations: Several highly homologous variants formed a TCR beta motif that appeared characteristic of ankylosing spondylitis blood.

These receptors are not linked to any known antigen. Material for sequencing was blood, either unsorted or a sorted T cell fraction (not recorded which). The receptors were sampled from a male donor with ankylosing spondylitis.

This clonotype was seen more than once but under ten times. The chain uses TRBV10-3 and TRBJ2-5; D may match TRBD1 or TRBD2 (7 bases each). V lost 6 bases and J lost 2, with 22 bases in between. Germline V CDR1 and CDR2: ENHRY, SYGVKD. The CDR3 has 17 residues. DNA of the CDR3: TGTGCCATCAGCCCCAGGGGGGGGGTGTCCGAACAAGAGACCCAGTACTTC. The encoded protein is CAISPRGGVSEQETQYF.

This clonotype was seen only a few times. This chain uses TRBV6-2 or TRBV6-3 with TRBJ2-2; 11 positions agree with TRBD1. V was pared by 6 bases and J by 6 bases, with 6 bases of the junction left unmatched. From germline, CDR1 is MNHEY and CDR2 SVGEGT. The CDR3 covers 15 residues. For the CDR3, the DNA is TGTGCCAGCAGCCCGGACAGGGGGCAAGCCGGGGAGCTGTTTTTT. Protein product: CASSPDRGQAGELFF.

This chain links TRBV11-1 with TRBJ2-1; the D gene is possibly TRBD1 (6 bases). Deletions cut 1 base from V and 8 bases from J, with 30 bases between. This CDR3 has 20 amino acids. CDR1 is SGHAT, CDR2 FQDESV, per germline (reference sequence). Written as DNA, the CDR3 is TGTGCCAGCAGCTTAGAAGTTTTGAGGGTGGACAGCGGATGGTGGGATGAGCAGTTCTTC. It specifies CASSLEVLRVDSGWWDEQFF.

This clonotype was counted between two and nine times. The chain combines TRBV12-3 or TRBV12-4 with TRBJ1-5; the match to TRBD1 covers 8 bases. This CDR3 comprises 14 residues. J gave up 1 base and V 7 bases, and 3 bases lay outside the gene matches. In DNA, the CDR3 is TGTGCCAGCACCCAGGGGGCCAGCAATCAGCCCCAGCATTTT. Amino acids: CASTQGASNQPQHF.

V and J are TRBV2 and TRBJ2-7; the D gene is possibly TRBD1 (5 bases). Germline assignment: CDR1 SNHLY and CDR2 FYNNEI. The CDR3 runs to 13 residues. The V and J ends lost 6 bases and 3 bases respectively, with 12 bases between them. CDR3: CASRAGFRYEQYF. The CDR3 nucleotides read TGTGCCAGCAGGGCAGGGTTCCGCTACGAGCAGTACTTC.

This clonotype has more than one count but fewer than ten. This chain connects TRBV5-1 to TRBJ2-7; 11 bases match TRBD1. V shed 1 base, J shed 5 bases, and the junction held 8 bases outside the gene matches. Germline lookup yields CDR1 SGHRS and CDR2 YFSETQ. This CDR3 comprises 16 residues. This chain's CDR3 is CASSLYSRTGGDEQYF. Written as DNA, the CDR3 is TGCGCCAGCAGCTTGTATTCGAGGACAGGGGGCGACGAGCAGTACTTC.

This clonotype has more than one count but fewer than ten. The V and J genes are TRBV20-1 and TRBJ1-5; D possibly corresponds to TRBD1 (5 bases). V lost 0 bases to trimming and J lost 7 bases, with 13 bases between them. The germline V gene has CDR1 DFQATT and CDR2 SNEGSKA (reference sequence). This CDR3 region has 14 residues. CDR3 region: CSAREGPPGQPQHF. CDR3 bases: TGCAGTGCTAGAGAGGGACCGCCCGGCCAGCCCCAGCATTTT.

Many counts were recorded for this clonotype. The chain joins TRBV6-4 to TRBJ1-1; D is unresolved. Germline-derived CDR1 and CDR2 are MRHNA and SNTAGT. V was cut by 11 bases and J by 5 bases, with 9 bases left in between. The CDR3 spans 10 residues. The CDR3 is CAPMRTEAFF. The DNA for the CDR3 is TGTGCCCCTATGAGGACTGAAGCTTTCTTT.

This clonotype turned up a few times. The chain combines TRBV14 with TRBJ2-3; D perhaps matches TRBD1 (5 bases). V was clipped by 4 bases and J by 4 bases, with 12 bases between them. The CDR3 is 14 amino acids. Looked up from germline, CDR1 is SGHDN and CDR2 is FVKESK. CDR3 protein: CASSLRVLPDTQYF. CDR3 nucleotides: TGTGCCAGCAGCCTCAGGGTCCTGCCAGATACGCAGTATTTT.

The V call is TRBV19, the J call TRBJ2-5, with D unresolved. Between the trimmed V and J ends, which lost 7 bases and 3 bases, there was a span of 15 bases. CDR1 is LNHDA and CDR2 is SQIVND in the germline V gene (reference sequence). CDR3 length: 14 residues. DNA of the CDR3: TGTGCCAGTAAGGCCGCAGGCGAAAAAGAGACCCAGTACTTC. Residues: CASKAAGEKETQYF.